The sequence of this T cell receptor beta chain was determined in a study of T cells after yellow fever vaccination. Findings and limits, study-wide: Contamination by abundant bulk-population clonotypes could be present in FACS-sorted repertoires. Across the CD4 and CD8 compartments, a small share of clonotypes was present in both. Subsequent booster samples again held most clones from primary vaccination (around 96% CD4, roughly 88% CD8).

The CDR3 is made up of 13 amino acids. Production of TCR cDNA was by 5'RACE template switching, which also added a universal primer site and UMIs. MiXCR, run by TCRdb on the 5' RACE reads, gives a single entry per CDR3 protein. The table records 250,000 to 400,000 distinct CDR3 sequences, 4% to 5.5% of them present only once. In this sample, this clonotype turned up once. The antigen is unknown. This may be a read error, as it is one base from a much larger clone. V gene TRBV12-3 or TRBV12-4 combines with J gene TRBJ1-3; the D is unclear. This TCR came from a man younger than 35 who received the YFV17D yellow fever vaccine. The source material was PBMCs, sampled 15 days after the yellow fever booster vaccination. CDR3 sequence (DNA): TGTGCCAGCAGCGGGATTTCTGGAATCACCATATATTTT. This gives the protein CASSGISGITIYF.